This T cell receptor (beta chain) was identified in a study of PD-L1 blockade in urothelial cancer. The overall study: Males with bladder-origin urothelial cancer constituted about 90% of the roughly 30 patients. Blood analysis occurred 3 weeks (second dose) and 6 weeks after treatment start.

This CDR3 has 13 residues. Stated time point: pretreatment peripheral blood. Libraries were prepared by immunoSEQ multiplex PCR; TCRdb keeps only in-frame clonotypes and omits some of them. Of about 53,000 clones listed, around 88% are singletons. The source material was PBMCs, sampled around atezolizumab (anti-PD-L1) treatment. This clonotype originated in a woman aged 55-75 years with urothelial cancer. V is TRBV21-1 and J is TRBJ2-2; the table assigns TRBD1, which was not confirmed against the DNA. TRBV21-1 is annotated as a pseudogene. CDR3 in amino acids: CATGTGASGELFF. CDR3 bases: TGTGCCACCGGGACAGGGGCAAGCGGGGAGCTGTTTTTT.